Listed here are 3 T cell receptor beta chains from one sample, sequenced in a study of Graves' ophthalmopathy and Graves' hyperthyroidism. The authors amplified TCR beta CDR3 regions from RNA transcripts. First-round RT-PCR relied on HTBI primers, and a second-round multiplex PCR came next. TCRdb ran MiXCR on the multiplex PCR reads and lists one entry per CDR3 protein. The repertoire holds over a million distinct CDR3 sequences, with 35% to 40% as singletons. Material: peripheral blood or thyroid tissue (not recorded which). These receptors came from an adult man with Graves' hyperthyroidism.

This clonotype was counted ten times or more. This rearrangement joins TRBV6-2 or TRBV6-3 to TRBJ1-6; D is ambiguous. Trimming took 2 bases from V and 9 from J, leaving 11 bases between them. Germline V gene data show CDR1 as MNHEY and CDR2 as SVGEGT. The CDR3 has 14 residues. The CDR3 region has the DNA TGTGCCAGCAGTTACGGAGACAATGGTTCACCCCTCCACTTT. This sequence encodes CASSYGDNGSPLHF.

This clonotype was seen at least ten times. This chain connects TRBV29-1 to TRBJ1-1; D uncertain. This CDR3 is 11 amino acids long. V lost 6 bases, J lost 5 bases, and 10 bases lay in between. Germline values: CDR1 SQVTM, CDR2 ANQGSEA. The CDR3 DNA follows: TGCAGCGTGGGAACTAGGACTGAAGCTTTCTTT. Encoded protein: CSVGTRTEAFF.

This chain's CDR3 is CASSSSGTGAVETQYF. The DNA of the CDR3 is TGTGCCAGCAGCTCCTCCGGGACAGGGGCCGTGGAGACCCAGTACTTC. This rearrangement joins TRBV2 to TRBJ2-5; 10 bases fit TRBD1. Trimming at V came to 6 bases and at J to 5 bases, leaving 12 bases not matched to a gene. Germline CDR1 is SNHLY and CDR2 is FYNNEI. This CDR3 is built from 16 residues.